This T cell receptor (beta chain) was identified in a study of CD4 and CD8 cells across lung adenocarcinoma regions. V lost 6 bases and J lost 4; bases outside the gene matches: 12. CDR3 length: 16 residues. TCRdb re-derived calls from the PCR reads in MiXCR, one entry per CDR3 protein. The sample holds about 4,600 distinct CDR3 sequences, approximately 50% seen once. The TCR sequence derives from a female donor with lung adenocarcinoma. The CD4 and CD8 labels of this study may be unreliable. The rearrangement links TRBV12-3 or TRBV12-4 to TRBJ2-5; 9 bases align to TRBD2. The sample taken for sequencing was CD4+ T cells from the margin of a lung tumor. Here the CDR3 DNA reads TGTGCCAGCAGCCCCGGTGATAGCGGGAGAGTAGAGACCCAGTACTTC. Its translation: CASSPGDSGRVETQYF.